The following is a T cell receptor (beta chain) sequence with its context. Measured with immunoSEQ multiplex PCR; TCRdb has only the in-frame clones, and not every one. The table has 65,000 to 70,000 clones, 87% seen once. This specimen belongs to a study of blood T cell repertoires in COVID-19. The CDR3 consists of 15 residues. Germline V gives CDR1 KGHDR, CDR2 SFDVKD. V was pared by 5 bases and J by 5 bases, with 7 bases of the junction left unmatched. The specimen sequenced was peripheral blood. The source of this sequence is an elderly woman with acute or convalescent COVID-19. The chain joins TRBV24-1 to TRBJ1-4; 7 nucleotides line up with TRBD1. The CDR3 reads CATSARTGPNEKLFF. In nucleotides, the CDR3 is TGTGCCACCAGTGCCAGGACAGGACCCAATGAAAAACTGTTTTTT.